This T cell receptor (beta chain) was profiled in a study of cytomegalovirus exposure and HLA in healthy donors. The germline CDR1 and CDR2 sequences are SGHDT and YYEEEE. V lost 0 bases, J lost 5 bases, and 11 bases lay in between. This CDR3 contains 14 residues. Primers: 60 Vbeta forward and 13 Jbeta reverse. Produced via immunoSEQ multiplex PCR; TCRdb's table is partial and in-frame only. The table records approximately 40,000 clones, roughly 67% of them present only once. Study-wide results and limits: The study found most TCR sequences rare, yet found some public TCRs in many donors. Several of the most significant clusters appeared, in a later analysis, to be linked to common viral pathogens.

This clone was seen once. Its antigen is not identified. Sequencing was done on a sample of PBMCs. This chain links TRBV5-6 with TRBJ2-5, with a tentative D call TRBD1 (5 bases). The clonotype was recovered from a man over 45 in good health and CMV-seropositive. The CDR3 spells CASSLVRVTETQYF. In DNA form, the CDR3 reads TGTGCCAGCAGCTTGGTCAGGGTGACGGAGACCCAGTACTTC.